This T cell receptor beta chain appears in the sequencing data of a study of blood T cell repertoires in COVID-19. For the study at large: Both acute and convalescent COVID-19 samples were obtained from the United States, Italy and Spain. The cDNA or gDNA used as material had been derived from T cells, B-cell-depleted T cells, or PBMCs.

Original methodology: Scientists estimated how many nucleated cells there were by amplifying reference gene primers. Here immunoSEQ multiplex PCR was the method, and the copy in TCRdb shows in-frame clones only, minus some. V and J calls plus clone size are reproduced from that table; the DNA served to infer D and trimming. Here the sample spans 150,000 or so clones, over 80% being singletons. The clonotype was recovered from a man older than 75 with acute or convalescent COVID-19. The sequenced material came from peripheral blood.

CDR3 nucleotides: TGTGCCAGCTCTCCTCAGGGAAGCTCTGGGGCCAACGTCCTGACTTTC. Translating it yields CASSPQGSSGANVLTF. This chain uses TRBV18 with TRBJ2-6, with D maybe TRBD1 (5 bases). The V and J ends lost 6 bases and 0 bases respectively, with 12 bases between them. This CDR3 region has 16 residues. From germline, CDR1 is KGHSH and CDR2 LQKENI.